The subject of this entry is one T cell receptor (beta chain). The antigen is not known. The data were taken from a study of beta chain features in type 1 diabetes. The sequenced template was cDNA made from the entire isolated RNA. Clones were read by immunoSEQ multiplex PCR, and TCRdb kept only the in-frame ones, dropping some. The sample comprises around 16,000 clones, roughly 72% of which are singletons, and about 0.77% rests with the top ten. Germline CDR1 reads MDHEN; CDR2 reads SYDVKM. V dropped 7 bases and J dropped 7 bases, with 19 bases sitting between them. The CDR3 totals 14 residues. Whole-study findings and limits: A potential influence of HLA type upon TCRB rearrangement remained unresolved herein. Type 1 diabetes patients had TCRB CDR3s that were shorter (moderately but significantly so) in all four CD4+ subsets. Among type 1 diabetes patients, VDJ junctions had fewer insertions and more deletions.

This sequence was found in a man under 40 with type 1 diabetes. J is TRBJ1-2 and V is TRBV28; no clear D gene. The specimen sequenced was stem cell memory CD4+ T cells from blood. This CDR3 reads CASTTPGLSGGYTF. CDR3 sequence (DNA): TGTGCCAGCACCACCCCCGGCCTCAGCGGTGGCTACACCTTC.